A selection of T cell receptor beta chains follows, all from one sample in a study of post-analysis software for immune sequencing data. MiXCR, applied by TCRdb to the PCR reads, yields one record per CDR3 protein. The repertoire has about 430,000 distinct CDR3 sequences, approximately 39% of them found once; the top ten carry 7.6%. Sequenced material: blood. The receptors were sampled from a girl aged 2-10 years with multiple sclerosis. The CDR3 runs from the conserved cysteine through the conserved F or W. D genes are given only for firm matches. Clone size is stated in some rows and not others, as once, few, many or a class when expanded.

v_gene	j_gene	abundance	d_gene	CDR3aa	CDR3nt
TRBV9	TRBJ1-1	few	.	CASSVSAAWNTEAFF	TGTGCCAGCAGCGTGTCGGCAGCTTGGAACACTGAAGCTTTCTTT
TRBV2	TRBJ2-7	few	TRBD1	CASRTGYEQYF	TGTGCCAGCCGGACAGGGTACGAGCAGTACTTC
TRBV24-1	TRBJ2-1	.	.	CATSDTGHNEQFF	TGTGCCACCAGTGACACGGGACACAATGAGCAGTTCTTC
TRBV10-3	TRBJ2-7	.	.	CAISESHPTRLGEQYF	TGTGCCATCAGTGAGTCGCACCCGACGAGGCTGGGCGAGCAGTACTTC
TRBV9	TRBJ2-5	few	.	CASSVSLRGGAEQETQYF	TGTGCCAGCAGCGTAAGTCTTCGAGGTGGGGCAGAACAAGAGACCCAGTACTTC
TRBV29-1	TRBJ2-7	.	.	CSVVTGEGYEQYF	TGCAGCGTAGTCACGGGGGAAGGCTACGAGCAGTACTTC
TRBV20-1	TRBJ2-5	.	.	CSASSLHKETQYF	TGCAGTGCTAGTTCTCTGCACAAAGAGACCCAGTACTTC
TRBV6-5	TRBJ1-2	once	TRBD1	CASSQNPRGMNYGYTF	TGTGCCAGCAGTCAGAACCCCAGGGGGATGAACTATGGCTACACCTTC
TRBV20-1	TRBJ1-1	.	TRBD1	CSAISPTGNEAFF	TGCAGTGCAATCTCCCCGACAGGGAATGAAGCTTTCTTT
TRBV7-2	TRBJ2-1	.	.	CASSLKGVLSSYNEQFF	TGTGCCAGCAGCTTAAAAGGGGTCCTTTCCTCCTACAATGAGCAGTTCTTC
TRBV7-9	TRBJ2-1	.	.	CASRVGTDEQFF	TGTGCCAGCCGAGTAGGTACCGATGAGCAGTTCTTC
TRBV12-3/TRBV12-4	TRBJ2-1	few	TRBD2	CASSLGLAGVQFF	TGTGCCAGCAGTTTAGGACTAGCGGGCGTGCAGTTCTTC
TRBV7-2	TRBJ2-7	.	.	CASSPNRERGEQYF	TGTGCCAGCAGCCCTAACAGGGAGCGAGGAGAGCAGTACTTC
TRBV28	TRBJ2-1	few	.	CASSFWGPNYNEQFF	TGTGCCAGCAGTTTTTGGGGCCCCAACTACAATGAGCAGTTCTTC
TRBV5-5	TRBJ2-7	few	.	CASSLAAAIAYEQYF	TGTGCCAGCAGCTTGGCGGCAGCCATTGCCTACGAGCAGTACTTC
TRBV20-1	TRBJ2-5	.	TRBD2	CSASVLAEAQETQYF	TGCAGTGCTAGCGTACTAGCGGAGGCTCAAGAGACCCAGTACTTC
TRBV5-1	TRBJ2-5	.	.	CASRSLVGQETQYF	TGCGCCAGCAGAAGCCTCGTAGGGCAAGAGACCCAGTACTTC
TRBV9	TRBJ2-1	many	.	CASSVRGADNEQFF	TGTGCCAGCAGCGTAAGAGGGGCCGACAATGAGCAGTTCTTC
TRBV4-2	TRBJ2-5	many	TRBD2	CASSQDTSGGPQETQYF	TGTGCCAGCAGCCAAGATACTAGCGGGGGGCCGCAAGAGACCCAGTACTTC
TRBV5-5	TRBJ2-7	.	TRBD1	CASSLFWTGNSYEQYF	TGTGCCAGCAGCCTGTTTTGGACAGGGAATTCCTACGAGCAGTACTTC
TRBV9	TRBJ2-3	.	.	CASSGPGTSTDTQYF	TGTGCCAGCAGCGGCCCCGGGACGAGCACAGATACGCAGTATTTT
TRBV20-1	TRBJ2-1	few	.	CSAKDRGLAGGSYNEQFF	TGCAGTGCTAAGGACAGGGGGCTAGCGGGAGGCTCCTACAATGAGCAGTTCTTC
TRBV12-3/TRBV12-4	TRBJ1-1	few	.	CASSLARVSTEAFF	TGTGCCAGCAGTTTAGCCCGGGTCAGCACTGAAGCTTTCTTT
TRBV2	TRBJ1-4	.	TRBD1	CASSLDRVEEKLFF	TGTGCCAGCAGTTTGGACAGGGTCGAGGAAAAACTGTTTTTT
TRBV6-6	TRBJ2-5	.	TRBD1	CASSPRQGGLQETQYF	TGTGCCAGCAGCCCCAGACAGGGGGGGTTGCAAGAGACCCAGTACTTC
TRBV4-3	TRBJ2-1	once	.	CASSQGHSSYNEQFF	TGCGCCAGCAGCCAAGGACATAGCTCCTACAATGAGCAGTTCTTC
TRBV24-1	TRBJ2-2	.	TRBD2	CATSDLHPLTSGKDKDWNTGELFF	TGTGCCACCAGTGATTTACATCCCCTAACTAGCGGTAAAGACAAAGACTGGAACACCGGGGAGCTGTTTTTT
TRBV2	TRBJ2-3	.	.	CASSVEGMTDTQYF	TGTGCCAGCAGCGTAGAGGGTATGACAGATACGCAGTATTTT
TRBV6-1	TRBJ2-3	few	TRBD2	CASSSPAGEGLAGRVTQYF	TGTGCCAGCAGCTCCCCAGCAGGGGAGGGACTAGCGGGACGAGTTACGCAGTATTTT
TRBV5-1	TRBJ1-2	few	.	CASSPSGDVRGYTF	TGCGCCAGCAGCCCCTCGGGCGACGTTCGAGGCTACACCTTC
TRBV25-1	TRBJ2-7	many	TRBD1	CASSGQTGEYYEQYF	TGTGCCAGCAGTGGCCAGACAGGGGAATACTACGAGCAGTACTTC
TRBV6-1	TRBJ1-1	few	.	CASRLERGEAFF	TGTGCCAGCCGCCTTGAGAGGGGTGAAGCTTTCTTT
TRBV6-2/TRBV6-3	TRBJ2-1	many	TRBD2	CASNLAGGYEQFF	TGTGCCAGCAATTTAGCGGGAGGCTATGAGCAGTTCTTC
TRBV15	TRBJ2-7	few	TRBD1	CATSRGQGMGSYEQYF	TGTGCCACCAGCAGGGGACAGGGAATGGGCTCCTACGAGCAGTACTTC
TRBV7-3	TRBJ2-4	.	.	CASSLGGTYEQQYF	TGTGCCAGCAGCTTAGGGGGAACTTACGAGCAGCAGTACTTC
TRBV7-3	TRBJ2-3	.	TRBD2	CASSSSGGTDTQYF	TGTGCCAGCAGCTCCAGCGGGGGAACAGATACGCAGTATTTT
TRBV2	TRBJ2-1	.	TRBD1	CASRDRDYEQFF	TGTGCCAGCCGGGACAGGGACTATGAGCAGTTCTTC
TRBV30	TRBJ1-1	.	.	CAWSGPPAEAFF	TGTGCCTGGAGTGGCCCCCCGGCTGAAGCTTTCTTT
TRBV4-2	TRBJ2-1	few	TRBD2	CASSQAGGLAANEQFF	TGTGCCAGCAGCCAAGCGGGTGGACTAGCGGCCAATGAGCAGTTCTTC
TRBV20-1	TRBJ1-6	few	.	CSARLGQSTNSPLHF	TGCAGTGCTAGACTCGGACAGAGTACTAATTCACCCCTCCACTTT
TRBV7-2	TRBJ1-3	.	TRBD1	CASSPGTEGNTIYF	TGTGCCAGCAGCCCCGGGACAGAAGGAAACACCATATATTTT